Listed below are T cell receptor beta chains from one sample, sequenced in a study of cytomegalovirus exposure and HLA in healthy donors. The method was immunoSEQ multiplex PCR; TCRdb's version includes in-frame clones alone and lacks a portion of them. Of approximately 120,000 clones listed, 70% to 80% are singletons. Sequences were obtained from PBMCs. The source of these receptors is a man between 25 and 39 years old in good health and CMV-seronegative. Each CDR3 is given with its conserved first and last residue. Each record gives: D gene, J gene, clone size, CDR3 length, V gene, CDR3 protein, CDR3 DNA. The D gene is left open where the match is weak. Part of the rows lack a size; the others show once, few, many or a class for expanded clones.

D gene: -; J gene: TRBJ2-7; clone size: -; CDR3 length: 13; V gene: TRBV30; CDR3 protein: CAWSVQASYEQYF; CDR3 DNA: TGTGCCTGGAGTGTACAGGCTAGCTACGAGCAGTACTTC
D gene: TRBD1; J gene: TRBJ1-2; clone size: -; CDR3 length: 14; V gene: TRBV9; CDR3 protein: CASSRGQGMTGYTF; CDR3 DNA: TGTGCCAGCAGCCGGGGACAGGGTATGACCGGCTACACCTTC
D gene: TRBD2; J gene: TRBJ2-7; clone size: -; CDR3 length: 17; V gene: TRBV4-3; CDR3 protein: CASSQESSGGTPYEQYF; CDR3 DNA: TGCGCCAGCAGCCAAGAAAGTAGCGGGGGGACCCCCTACGAGCAGTACTTC
D gene: -; J gene: TRBJ2-3; clone size: -; CDR3 length: 15; V gene: TRBV7-8; CDR3 protein: CASSSLRGGQNTQYF; CDR3 DNA: TGTGCCAGCAGCTCTTTAAGGGGGGGACAAAATACGCAGTATTTT
D gene: -; J gene: TRBJ2-3; clone size: -; CDR3 length: 15; V gene: TRBV5-6; CDR3 protein: CASSRGADPPDTQYF; CDR3 DNA: TGTGCCAGCAGCCGGGGGGCAGATCCCCCAGATACGCAGTATTTT
D gene: TRBD2; J gene: TRBJ2-2; clone size: few; CDR3 length: 15; V gene: TRBV15; CDR3 protein: CATSRLAGGPGELFF; CDR3 DNA: TGTGCCACCAGCAGACTAGCGGGGGGGCCCGGGGAGCTGTTTTTT
D gene: TRBD1; J gene: TRBJ1-2; clone size: few; CDR3 length: 14; V gene: TRBV18; CDR3 protein: CASSPGDRTYGYTF; CDR3 DNA: TGTGCCAGCTCACCAGGGGACAGAACCTATGGCTACACCTTC
D gene: -; J gene: TRBJ1-4; clone size: -; CDR3 length: 16; V gene: TRBV5-1; CDR3 protein: CASSPIGGISNEKLFF; CDR3 DNA: TGCGCCAGCAGCCCTATAGGGGGTATAAGTAATGAAAAACTGTTTTTT
D gene: -; J gene: TRBJ2-7; clone size: few; CDR3 length: 13; V gene: TRBV19; CDR3 protein: CASSISDYYEQYF; CDR3 DNA: TGTGCCAGTAGTATTAGCGATTACTACGAGCAGTACTTC
D gene: -; J gene: TRBJ2-7; clone size: -; CDR3 length: 12; V gene: TRBV10-1; CDR3 protein: CASSTGTYEQYF; CDR3 DNA: TGCGCCAGCAGTACAGGGACCTACGAGCAGTACTTC
D gene: TRBD2; J gene: TRBJ2-1; clone size: -; CDR3 length: 14; V gene: TRBV2; CDR3 protein: CASRTGGSHNEQFF; CDR3 DNA: TGTGCCAGCAGGACGGGAGGGTCCCACAATGAGCAGTTCTTC
D gene: -; J gene: TRBJ2-7; clone size: -; CDR3 length: 15; V gene: TRBV5-6; CDR3 protein: CASSVPGSNSYEQYF; CDR3 DNA: TGTGCCAGCAGTGTTCCGGGATCCAATTCCTACGAGCAGTACTTC
D gene: -; J gene: TRBJ2-1; clone size: -; CDR3 length: 15; V gene: TRBV5-1; CDR3 protein: CASSLGAGGNNEQFF; CDR3 DNA: TGCGCCAGCAGCTTGGGTGCAGGGGGGAACAATGAGCAGTTCTTC
D gene: -; J gene: TRBJ2-7; clone size: -; CDR3 length: 15; V gene: TRBV7-9; CDR3 protein: CASRPRGGTLYEQYF; CDR3 DNA: TGTGCCAGCAGGCCTAGGGGGGGAACCCTCTACGAGCAGTACTTC
D gene: TRBD2; J gene: TRBJ2-1; clone size: -; CDR3 length: 14; V gene: TRBV6-4; CDR3 protein: CASRRLAGVGEQFF; CDR3 DNA: TGTGCCAGCCGACGACTAGCGGGAGTAGGTGAGCAGTTCTTC
D gene: -; J gene: TRBJ2-2; clone size: once; CDR3 length: 14; V gene: TRBV5-8; CDR3 protein: CASSPATNTGELFF; CDR3 DNA: TGTGCCAGCAGCCCTGCGACGAACACCGGGGAGCTGTTTTTT
D gene: TRBD1; J gene: TRBJ1-3; clone size: -; CDR3 length: 14; V gene: TRBV6-5; CDR3 protein: CASSYTDRGNTIYF; CDR3 DNA: TGTGCCAGCAGTTACACGGACAGGGGGAACACCATATATTTT
D gene: -; J gene: TRBJ1-1; clone size: once; CDR3 length: 14; V gene: TRBV14; CDR3 protein: CASSQPGVNTEAFF; CDR3 DNA: TGTGCCAGCAGCCAACCAGGCGTGAACACTGAAGCTTTCTTT
D gene: TRBD1; J gene: TRBJ2-1; clone size: -; CDR3 length: 14; V gene: TRBV5-1; CDR3 protein: CASTLDRDYNEQFF; CDR3 DNA: TGCGCCAGCACCCTGGACAGGGATTACAATGAGCAGTTCTTC
D gene: -; J gene: TRBJ2-3; clone size: -; CDR3 length: 17; V gene: TRBV1; CDR3 protein: CTSIPGLAGPSTDTQYF; CDR3 DNA: TGCACCAGCATCCCGGGCCTAGCGGGGCCTAGCACAGATACGCAGTATTTT
D gene: TRBD1; J gene: TRBJ1-4; clone size: -; CDR3 length: 16; V gene: TRBV5-6; CDR3 protein: CASSPEPTGVKEELFF; CDR3 DNA: TGTGCCAGCAGCCCAGAACCGACAGGGGTTAAAGAGGAACTGTTTTTT
D gene: TRBD1; J gene: TRBJ2-2; clone size: -; CDR3 length: 15; V gene: TRBV4-3; CDR3 protein: CASSQLTGGTGELFF; CDR3 DNA: TGCGCCAGCAGCCAGTTAACAGGGGGCACCGGGGAGCTGTTTTTT
D gene: -; J gene: TRBJ1-6; clone size: -; CDR3 length: 14; V gene: TRBV7-6; CDR3 protein: CASSPGTSGSPLHF; CDR3 DNA: TGTGCCAGCAGCCCAGGGACTTCAGGGTCACCCCTCCACTTT
D gene: -; J gene: TRBJ1-3; clone size: -; CDR3 length: 15; V gene: TRBV28; CDR3 protein: CASSLTGTRRNTIYF; CDR3 DNA: TGTGCCAGCAGTTTGACCGGGACTCGGAGAAACACCATATATTTT
D gene: TRBD1; J gene: TRBJ2-2; clone size: -; CDR3 length: 15; V gene: TRBV11-2; CDR3 protein: CASSRQGDNTGELFF; CDR3 DNA: TGTGCCAGCAGTCGACAGGGGGATAACACCGGGGAGCTGTTTTTT
D gene: -; J gene: TRBJ2-1; clone size: once; CDR3 length: 14; V gene: TRBV4-2; CDR3 protein: CASSPISDRPEQFF; CDR3 DNA: TGTGCCAGCAGCCCTATATCCGACAGGCCTGAGCAGTTCTTC
D gene: TRBD1; J gene: TRBJ1-2; clone size: once; CDR3 length: 16; V gene: TRBV28; CDR3 protein: CASSRRTGVTDYGYTF; CDR3 DNA: TGTGCCAGCAGTCGGCGGACAGGGGTGACGGACTATGGCTACACCTTC
D gene: -; J gene: TRBJ1-1; clone size: few; CDR3 length: 11; V gene: TRBV6-6; CDR3 protein: CASSSNTEAFF; CDR3 DNA: TGTGCCAGCAGTTCAAACACTGAAGCTTTCTTT
D gene: -; J gene: TRBJ2-7; clone size: -; CDR3 length: 14; V gene: TRBV9; CDR3 protein: CASSVAGRSYEQYF; CDR3 DNA: TGTGCCAGCAGCGTAGCTGGCAGATCCTACGAGCAGTACTTC
D gene: TRBD1; J gene: TRBJ1-2; clone size: -; CDR3 length: 13; V gene: TRBV14; CDR3 protein: CASSPLDRGRYTF; CDR3 DNA: TGTGCCAGCAGCCCTTTGGACAGGGGGCGATACACCTTC
D gene: -; J gene: TRBJ1-1; clone size: -; CDR3 length: 15; V gene: TRBV28; CDR3 protein: CASSTTGLGNTEAFF; CDR3 DNA: TGTGCCAGCAGTACGACAGGACTGGGGAACACTGAAGCTTTCTTT